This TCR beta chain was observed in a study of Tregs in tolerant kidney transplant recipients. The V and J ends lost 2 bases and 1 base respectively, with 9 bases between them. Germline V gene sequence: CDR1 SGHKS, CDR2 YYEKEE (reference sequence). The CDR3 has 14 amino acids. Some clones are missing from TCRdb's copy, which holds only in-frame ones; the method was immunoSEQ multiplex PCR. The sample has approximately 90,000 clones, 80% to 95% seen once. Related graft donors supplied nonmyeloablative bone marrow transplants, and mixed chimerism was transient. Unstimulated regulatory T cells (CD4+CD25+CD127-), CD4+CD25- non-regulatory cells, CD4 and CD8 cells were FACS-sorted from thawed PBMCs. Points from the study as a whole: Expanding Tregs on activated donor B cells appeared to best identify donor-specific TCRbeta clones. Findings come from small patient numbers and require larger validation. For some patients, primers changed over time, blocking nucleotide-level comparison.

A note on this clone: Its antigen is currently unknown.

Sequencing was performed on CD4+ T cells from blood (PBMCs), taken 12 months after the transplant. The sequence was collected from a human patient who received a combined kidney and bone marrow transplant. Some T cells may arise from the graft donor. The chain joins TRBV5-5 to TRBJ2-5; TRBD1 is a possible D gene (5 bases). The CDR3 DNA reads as TGTGCCAGCAGCTTTTCAGGGTCCCAAGAGACCCAGTACTTC. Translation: CASSFSGSQETQYF.